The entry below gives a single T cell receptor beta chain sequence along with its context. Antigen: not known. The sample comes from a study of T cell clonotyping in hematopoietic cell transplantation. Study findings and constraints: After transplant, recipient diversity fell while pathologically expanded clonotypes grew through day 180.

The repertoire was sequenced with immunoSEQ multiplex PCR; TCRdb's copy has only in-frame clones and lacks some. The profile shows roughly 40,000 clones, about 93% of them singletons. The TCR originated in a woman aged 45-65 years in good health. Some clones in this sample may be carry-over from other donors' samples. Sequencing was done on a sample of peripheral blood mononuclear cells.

The CDR3 is CASSGTGGWGYTF. The CDR3, as DNA: TGTGCCAGCAGCGGGACAGGGGGCTGGGGCTACACCTTC. The rearrangement joins TRBV2 to TRBJ1-2, with 12 bases identical to TRBD1. Germline V CDR1 and CDR2: SNHLY, FYNNEI. The ends lost 6 bases at V and 8 bases at J; junction bases unmatched: 4. The CDR3 loop spans 13 amino acids.